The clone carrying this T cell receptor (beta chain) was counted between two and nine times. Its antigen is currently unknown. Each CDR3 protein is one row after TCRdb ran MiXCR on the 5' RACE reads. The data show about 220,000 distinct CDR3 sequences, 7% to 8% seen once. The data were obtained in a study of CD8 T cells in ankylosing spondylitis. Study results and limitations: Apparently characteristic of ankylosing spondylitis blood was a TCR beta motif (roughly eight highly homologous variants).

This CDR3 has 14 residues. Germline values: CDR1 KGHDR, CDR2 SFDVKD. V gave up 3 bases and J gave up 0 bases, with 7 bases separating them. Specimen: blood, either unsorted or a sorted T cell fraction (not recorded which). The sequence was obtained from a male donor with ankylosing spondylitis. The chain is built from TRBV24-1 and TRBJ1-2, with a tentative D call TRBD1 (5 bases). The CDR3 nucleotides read TGTGCCACCAGTGATCTGGACACTAACTATGGCTACACCTTC. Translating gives CATSDLDTNYGYTF.